The clone carrying this T cell receptor gamma chain was seen a few times. It differs at one base from a far larger clone, so likely a read error. Other DNA sequences of this sample code for an identical CDR3. TCRdb reanalyzed the RT-PCR reads using CATT. Its clone listing holds 100 or so gamma-chain clones. This record belongs to a study of gammadelta T cells in human blood. The CDR3 has 16 amino acids. V lost 4 bases and J lost 3; bases outside the gene matches: 3. CDR1 and CDR2 from the germline V gene are GITISATS and ISYDGTV (reference sequence). The source is a newborn. This rearrangement joins TRGV9 to TRGJP. Sample: Vgamma9Vdelta2 gamma-delta T cells from cord blood. The CDR3 loop reads CALWEVQELGKKIKVF. The CDR3 region has the DNA TGTGCCTTGTGGGAAGTGCAAGAGTTGGGCAAAAAAATCAAGGTATTT.